The rows below give T cell receptor beta chains drawn from one sample of a study of shared clonotypes between healthy human individuals. Data came from immunoSEQ multiplex PCR; TCRdb stores just in-frame clones and leaves some out. The table shows 2.3 million or so clones, with more than 80% occurring only once. The sequenced material came from naive CD4+ T cells from PBMCs. The origin of the receptors is a young man in good health. Some clones in this sample may be carry-over from other donors' samples. The conserved cysteine and the conserved F or W are not part of the CDR3 here.

TRBV2	TRBJ2-1	ASLEWSPQANEQF
TRBV6-6	TRBJ1-2	ASSYQDTYGYT
TRBV7-6	TRBJ2-7	ASSLERGPSYEQY
TRBV30	TRBJ1-1	AWSVAATQAF
TRBV23-1	TRBJ2-7	ASTLTQGRYEQY
TRBV28	TRBJ1-1	ASRQLNTEAF
TRBV11-1	TRBJ2-1	ASSSKTGSGTFDEQF
TRBV18	TRBJ2-2	ASSPGTVRTGELF
TRBV7-9	TRBJ1-5	ASSLGTGNSNQPQH
TRBV18	TRBJ2-2	ASSLGLVTNTGELF
TRBV5-1	TRBJ1-1	ASSLSQDYTEAF
TRBV6-1	TRBJ2-1	ASDGGLLGGEQF
TRBV4-3	TRBJ2-3	ASSQLLRSGSTDTQY
TRBV4-1	TRBJ1-1	ASSQDLWGPTEAF
TRBV9	TRBJ2-7	ASSAGDSPGLYEQY
TRBV28	TRBJ2-2	ASNRGASGELF
TRBV10-1	TRBJ2-7	ANSRQGTYEQY
TRBV25-1	TRBJ2-7	ASSEWGRPSYEQY
TRBV5-6	TRBJ1-5	ASSKKTGGGNQPQH
TRBV5-1	TRBJ2-3	ASSLWNSRTDTQY
TRBV10-1	TRBJ2-3	ASSDRGSDTQY
TRBV6-1	TRBJ2-7	ASEVLYEQY
TRBV2	TRBJ2-7	ASRKRTSGSYEQY
TRBV5-6	TRBJ2-7	ASSLWGVYEQY
TRBV6-1	TRBJ1-2	ASSESWQAEGYT
TRBV2	TRBJ2-1	ASSARLSSYNEQF
TRBV9	TRBJ2-7	ASSRDRSYEQY
TRBV19	TRBJ2-7	ASSTGSYEQY
TRBV6-5	-	ASSYSAGESNEQY
TRBV10-3	TRBJ2-2	AISEWPGPFANTGELF
TRBV5-1	TRBJ1-5	ASSLAGNSNQPQH
TRBV7-9	TRBJ2-2	ASSPKLDTGELF
TRBV28	TRBJ1-2	ASRPGTPTGGYT
TRBV29-1	TRBJ1-2	SVDRRNYGYT
TRBV29-1	TRBJ1-1	SVAGVLNTEAF
TRBV27	TRBJ1-5	ASSSTGGTRWPQH
TRBV30	TRBJ1-2	AWSVSDYGYT
TRBV6-4	TRBJ1-2	ASKETGTDVGGYT
TRBV5-1	TRBJ2-5	ASSLWDSRRSWDQETQY
TRBV7-9	TRBJ1-2	ASSLGQGQGYT
TRBV28	TRBJ1-2	ASSWNRDSGAT
TRBV11-2	TRBJ1-5	ASSLSSTINQPQH